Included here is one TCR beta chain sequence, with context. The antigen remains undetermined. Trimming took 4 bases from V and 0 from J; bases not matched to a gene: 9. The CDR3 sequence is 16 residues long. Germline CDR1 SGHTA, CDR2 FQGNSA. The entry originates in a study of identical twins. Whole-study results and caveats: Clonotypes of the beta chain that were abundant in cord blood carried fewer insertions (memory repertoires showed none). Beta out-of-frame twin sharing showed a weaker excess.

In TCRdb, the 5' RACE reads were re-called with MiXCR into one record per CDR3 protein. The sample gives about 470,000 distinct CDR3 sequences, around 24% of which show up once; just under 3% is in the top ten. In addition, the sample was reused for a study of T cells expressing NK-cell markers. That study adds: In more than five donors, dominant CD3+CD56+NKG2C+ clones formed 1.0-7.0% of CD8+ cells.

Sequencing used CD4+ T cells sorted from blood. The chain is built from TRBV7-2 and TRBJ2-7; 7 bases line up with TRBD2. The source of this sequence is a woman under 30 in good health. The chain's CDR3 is CASSSSSGGSSYEQYF. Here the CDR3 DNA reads TGTGCCAGCAGCTCATCTAGCGGAGGGAGCTCCTACGAGCAGTACTTC.